This entry features one T cell receptor (beta chain) sequence. Its antigen is still unknown. No qualities accompany the bases; no much larger clone lies one base away. In total, roughly 710 healthy bone marrow donors made up the cohort. At the time of sampling, every cohort member was nominally healthy, though immune exposures that went unrecorded were likely present. The donor tested CMV seropositive and was one of the 289 seropositive cohort members. Every donor gave a peripheral blood sample, and the peripheral blood mononuclear cells from that sample were used for TCR beta sequencing. The Qiagen DNeasy Blood Extraction Kit was used to extract genomic DNA from the blood cell samples. This sample is part of a study of cytomegalovirus exposure and HLA in healthy donors (dated by TCRdb to 2015 to 2018). At the level of the whole study: An earlier analysis of about 560 of the donors reported 250 to 350 Gb of sequence data and around 120 million unique TCR beta sequences obtained from 180 million or so T cells. Roughly 290 gigabases of sequencing data and approximately 91 million unique TCR sequences made up an early release that covered approximately 650 HLA-typed donors. Among the roughly 400 genotyped donors, approximately 77% belonged to the genetic ancestry cluster associated with self-reported Caucasian donors. The study aimed to test whether signatures of past pathogen exposure could be identified by cataloging public T cell receptors. Using immunosequencing, the study profiled T cell repertoires from roughly 650 subjects and related those repertoires to cytomegalovirus serostatus. In addition to the first cohort of 650 to 800 subjects, a separate validation cohort of 130 or so different subjects was used. High-throughput TCR immunosequencing, statistical association of individual TCRs with disease status, and machine learning were combined to predict cytomegalovirus infection status. A later analysis re-examined previously published TCR beta repertoires from 600 to 700 donors and added high-resolution HLA genotyping to investigate patterns of TCR occurrence. In the later analysis, no new phenotypic data were used to find candidate immune exposures; instead, reliance was placed on TCR beta sequences and their occurrence across donors. An earlier analysis of several hundred of the donors used high-throughput TCR beta sequencing to judge whether each TCR beta V gene segment behaved as functional or pseudogenic. Alongside the repertoire data, information on donor age, sex, ethnicity and CMV serostatus was compiled. Genome-wide SNP genotypes for about 65% of the 666 donors were used in a later genetic analysis, which treated that subset as a discovery cohort. Every repertoire in the discovery cohort had been generated on one and the same sequencing platform. HLA typing covered class I and class II loci at four-digit resolution. The number of typed donors differed by locus: about 620-630 for A, B, C, DRB1 and DQB1; about 520 for DQA1; some 610 for DPA1; and roughly 490 for DPB1. Several DR-DQ haplotypes were treated as single units for association and clustering because of strong linkage in the cohort. Across some 400 genotyped donors of the cohort, an average of approximately 240,000 unique TCR beta nucleotide sequences per donor were sequenced, and roughly 20% of those sequences were non-productive. Study-wide findings and limitations: Correlated functional status among segregating V segments might be attributable to linkage disequilibrium, but an unknown experimental factor could not be ruled out. Immune exposure information for the cohort was limited to CMV serostatus. The 87-base-pair reads could not distinguish some IMGT-functional V segments, including TRBV6-2 and TRBV6-3, so those segments were excluded. In a later analysis, several top co-occurrence clusters were reported to appear linked to parvovirus B19, influenza, CMV and Epstein-Barr virus. When HLA alleles, especially DR and DQ, strongly co-occurred, attributing TCR associations to individual alleles was difficult. The earlier analysis of approximately 590 of the donors excluded over 15 rarely observed V segments, including chromosome 9 orphons, because counts were too low. In this cohort, only TCR beta chains were sequenced, and detectable features were limited by the absence of alpha or paired-chain data. In a later genetic analysis, fewer N-insertions in productive TCRs were reported among donors in an Asian-associated ancestry cluster than the roughly 710-donor mean. According to a later analysis, most CMV-associated TCR beta chains appeared to be HLA-restricted, and the HLA associations seemed to be driven largely by CMV exposure. In a later analysis, HLA-associated TCR beta chains were found to be more clonally expanded and to have lower generation probabilities than equally common non-associated chains. A total of 150 or so TCR beta chains were listed by the study as associated with cytomegalovirus. In a later analysis, around 17,000 TCR beta sequences were associated with specific HLA alleles at a false discovery rate of 0.05. In vitro tests confirmed that a few of the cytomegalovirus-associated TCR beta chains recognize cytomegalovirus antigens. While some public TCRs were present in many individuals, most TCR sequences turned up only very rarely across donors. The sequencing pipeline was judged likely to have produced a cluster of highly shared sequence variants as a technical artifact. In a later analysis, the rate of TCR association differed among HLA loci, with DRB1 alleles having the most associated TCRs and HLA-C alleles having the fewest. Presence/absence analyses assumed roughly uniform sequencing depth across donors, an assumption that may not hold. Because HLA typing was unavailable for some donors at each locus, only the typed subset was used in association tests. In a later genetic analysis, a missense DCLRE1C variant was associated with V-gene and J-gene trimming of TCR beta chains, and the association was replicated in an independent cohort. Cytomegalovirus status was reported to be diagnosed by the classifier with high specificity and sensitivity in both the original and validation cohorts. A further reported finding was that TCR beta sequences accurately predicted the HLA-A and HLA-B alleles for most subjects in the first cohort. The authors suggested that the approach could potentially be generalized to other disease states and immunological phenotypes. An earlier analysis of around 600 of the donors showed that most TCR beta V segments appeared in productive rearrangements either about 87% or about 30% of the time, which broadly matched IMGT annotations.

For this chain, trimming is 10 bases at the V end and 0 bases at the J end, and the number of junction bases without a gene match is 8. The CDR3 starts with the cysteine, ends with the phenylalanine, and has 14 residues. Just CDR3 DNA is preserved here, 42 bases in frame from base 1. Per the germline V gene, ENHRY is the CDR1 and SYGVKD is the CDR2. Library creation used the immunoSEQ multiplex PCR assay. The multiplex PCR relied on a mix of 60 forward primers for TCR Vbeta segments and 13 reverse primers for TCR Jbeta segments. The CDR3 region of rearranged TCR beta genes was amplified from genomic DNA by a multiplex PCR assay. The amplified TCR beta libraries were sequenced on the Illumina HiSeq System as 87-base-pair reads. The study's own analysis went as follows. In a later analysis, 70 million to 95 million unique TCR beta chains were counted across the roughly 670 repertoires, and some 10 million of these chains were shared by at least two donors. To remove PCR and sequencing errors, raw reads were error-corrected and collapsed into unique sequences using a nearest-neighbor algorithm that merged closely related sequences. CDR3 sequences were aligned to IMGT reference sequences to assign V, D and J gene segments. For a sequence to be retained, at least a six-nucleotide match to both a V gene segment and a J gene segment was required. Rearrangements were called productive when the CDR3 lacked stop codons and stayed in frame with V and J; all others were non-productive. CDR3 was defined according to IMGT convention as the region running from the second conserved V-encoded cysteine to the conserved J-encoded phenylalanine. Sequences without an unambiguous match to a single V gene segment were excluded from the earlier analysis of 450 to 650 of the donors. In an earlier analysis of more than 500 of the donors, a V segment was called functional when productive rearrangements were above 56.7%, and segregating when the standard deviation between donors exceeded 5%. A statistical classification framework was developed to diagnose cytomegalovirus status using the catalog of TCR beta chain sequences. V and J gene assignment, in a later analysis, came from comparing TCR nucleotide sequences with IMGT/GENE-DB human TR gene sequences. The TCRdist pipeline was used in a later analysis to assign CDR3 sequences and most-parsimonious VDJ recombination scenarios. A later analysis defined each TCR beta chain by its CDR3 amino acid sequence plus V-gene family, and excluded reads lacking a unique V-gene family. To address suspected cross-contamination and a sequencing artifact, a later analysis removed a few hundred highly shared, low-generation-probability nucleotide sequences. For each public chain, a later analysis derived a clonal expansion index from normalized ranks of inferred template counts within each repertoire. In a later analysis, generation probabilities were computed with a VDJ recombination model fitted to out-of-frame rearrangements, and the resulting probabilities were checked against IGoR. In a later analysis, hypergeometric tests were used to score TCR-TCR, TCR-HLA and TCR-CMV co-occurrence, with a repertoire-size bias correction applied to TCR pairs. False discovery rates were estimated in a later analysis by permuting HLA or CMV assignments 20 times. In a later analysis, co-occurring TCRs were grouped using DBSCAN, with TCRdist sequence similarity added in when clustering inside HLA-allele-positive subsets. Repertoires with fewer than 30,000 or more than 120,000 public chains were left out of co-occurrence clustering, as were a few repertoires with anomalous nucleotide sharing. In TCRdb, the immuneACCESS table is reduced to in-frame sequences with V and J assigned. These tables do not hold every clone; where another copy was compared, an unresolved V gene accounts for under half, and the others remain unexplained. V and J calls and clone size come straight from that table; D and trimming were deduced from the DNA. A total of 100,000 to 120,000 clones appear in this sample, less than 85% of them only once. Roughly an eighth of the sample goes to the ten largest clones.

The source is a young man in good health and CMV-seropositive. Recombination connected TRBV10-3 to TRBJ1-2; TRBD1 aligns with 7 central bases. The sample taken for sequencing was PBMCs. The CDR3 region has the sequence CATGQASANYGYTF. At the DNA level, the sequence is TGTGCCACCGGACAGGCTTCAGCTAACTATGGCTACACCTTC.